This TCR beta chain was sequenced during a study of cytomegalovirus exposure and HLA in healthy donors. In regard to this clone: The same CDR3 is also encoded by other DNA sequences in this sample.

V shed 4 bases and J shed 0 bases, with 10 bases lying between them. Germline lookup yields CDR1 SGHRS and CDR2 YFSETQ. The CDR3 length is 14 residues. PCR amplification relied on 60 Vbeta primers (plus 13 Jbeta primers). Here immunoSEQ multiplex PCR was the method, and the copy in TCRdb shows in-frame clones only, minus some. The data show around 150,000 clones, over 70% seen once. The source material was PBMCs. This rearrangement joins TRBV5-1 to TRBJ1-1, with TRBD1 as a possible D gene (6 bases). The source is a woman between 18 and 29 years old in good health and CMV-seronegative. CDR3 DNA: TGCGCCAGCAGCCCAGGGGATGTGAACACTGAAGCTTTCTTT. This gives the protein CASSPGDVNTEAFF.